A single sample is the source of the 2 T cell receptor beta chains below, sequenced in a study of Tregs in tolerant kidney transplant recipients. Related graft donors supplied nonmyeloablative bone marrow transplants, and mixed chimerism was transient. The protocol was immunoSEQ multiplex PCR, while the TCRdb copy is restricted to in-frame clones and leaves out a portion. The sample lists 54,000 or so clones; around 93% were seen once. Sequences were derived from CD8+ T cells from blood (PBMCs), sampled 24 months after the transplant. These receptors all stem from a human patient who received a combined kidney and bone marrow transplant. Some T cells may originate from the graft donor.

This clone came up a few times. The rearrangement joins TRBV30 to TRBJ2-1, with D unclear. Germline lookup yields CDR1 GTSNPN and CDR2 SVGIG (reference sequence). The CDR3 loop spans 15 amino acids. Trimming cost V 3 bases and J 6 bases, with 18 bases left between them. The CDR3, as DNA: TGTGCCTGGAGCCCCATGCTTAGAGAGCTCAATGAGCAGTTCTTC. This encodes CAWSPMLRELNEQFF.

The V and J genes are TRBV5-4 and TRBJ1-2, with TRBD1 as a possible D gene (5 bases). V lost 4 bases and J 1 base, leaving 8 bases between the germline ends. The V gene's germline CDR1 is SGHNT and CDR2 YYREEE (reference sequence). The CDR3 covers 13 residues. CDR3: CASSGGSNYGYTF. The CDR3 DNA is TGTGCCAGCAGCGGGGGGAGTAACTATGGCTACACCTTC.